One sample yielded the 24 T cell receptor beta chains listed below, sequenced in a study of response to subunit inactivated influenza vaccine. TCRdb itself ran the RT-PCR reads through MiXCR, one entry per CDR3 protein. The sample yields approximately 500,000 distinct CDR3 sequences, roughly 15% seen once. This sample comprised PBMCs from blood, obtained 11 to 12 days after vaccination. Source of these receptors: a man aged 45-65 years who received an inactivated influenza vaccine.

Many counts were recorded for this clonotype. The rearrangement links TRBV4-2 to TRBJ1-3; D gene uncertain. There are 12 residues in the CDR3. With 11 bases removed from V and 3 bases from J, the gap between germline ends came to 11 bases. Per germline, CDR1 LGHNA and CDR2 YNFKEQ. CDR3 nucleotides: TGTGCCTCCAGTACTGGTGGAAACACCATATATTTT. Its translation is CASSTGGNTIYF.

This clonotype was detected a few times. The chain is built from TRBV28 and TRBJ1-2, with D tentatively TRBD1 (5 bases). The V gene lost 6 bases and the J gene lost 4 bases, with 12 bases spanning the gap. The CDR3 covers 13 residues. CDR1 and CDR2 from the germline V gene are MDHEN and SYDVKM. CDR3 DNA sequence: TGTGCCAGCAGAGCCGACAGCCTCTATGGCTACACCTTC. It specifies CASRADSLYGYTF.

This chain joins TRBV29-1 and TRBJ1-1, with D hard to call. The germline V and J ends were trimmed by 2 bases and 8 bases, with 9 bases remaining between them. The CDR3 loop spans 11 amino acids. Germline lookup yields CDR1 SQVTM and CDR2 ANQGSEA. In DNA form, the CDR3 reads TGCAGCGTTGAAAGTTACGAAGAAGCTTTCTTT. Amino acids: CSVESYEEAFF.

This clonotype has a count of ten or more. The chain links TRBV7-7 to TRBJ2-3; unclear D gene. Between the trimmed V and J ends, which lost 4 bases and 6 bases, there was a span of 17 bases. The V gene's germline CDR1 is SSHAT and CDR2 FNYEAQ (reference sequence). CDR3 size: 15 residues. The CDR3 nucleotides are TGTGCCAGCAGCTCCTCCTTAGATACCCGCGATACGCAGTATTTT. This gives the protein CASSSSLDTRDTQYF.

The sample holds a few counts of this clonotype. This rearrangement joins TRBV5-1 to TRBJ2-1; perhaps TRBD1 as D (6 bases). In germline, CDR1 is SGHRS, CDR2 YFSETQ. Trimming stripped 4 bases from V and 9 bases from J, with 20 bases between. This CDR3 contains 15 residues. CDR3 DNA sequence: TGCGCCAGCAGCGTCACCGGGACAAGCCCGGGTGAGCAGTTCTTC. This encodes CASSVTGTSPGEQFF.

On this clonotype: The germline gene is not matched at one end of the junction; a read error may be the cause. V gene TRBV14 combines with J gene TRBJ1-1; D remains ambiguous. The CDR3 consists of 14 residues. Germline-derived CDR1 and CDR2 are SGHDN and FVKESK. This chain's CDR3 is CASSQEYRSGRLYF. The DNA of the CDR3 is TGTGCCAGCAGCCAAGAATATCGGTCGGGCCGCCTTTACTTT.

This clonotype was observed a few times. The rearrangement uses TRBV12-3 or TRBV12-4 and TRBJ1-5; weak D call: TRBD1 (5 bases). This CDR3 region has 14 residues. V lost 5 bases and J lost 7, with 15 bases in between. CDR3 in DNA: TGTGCCAGCAGTATCCAGGGTTACCTCCAGCCCCAGCATTTT. Translated: CASSIQGYLQPQHF.

This clonotype was observed at least ten times. The rearrangement uses TRBV12-3 or TRBV12-4 and TRBJ1-5; TRBD1 aligns across 7 bases. The trim removed 5 bases at V and 0 bases at J, leaving 4 bases unmatched. This CDR3 spans 15 amino acids. CDR3: CASSMTGYSNQPQHF. CDR3 nucleotides: TGTGCCAGCAGTATGACAGGGTATAGCAATCAGCCCCAGCATTTT.

This clonotype was counted many times. The rearrangement uses TRBV5-1 and TRBJ2-1, with D possibly being TRBD1 or TRBD2 (5 bases each). V lost 5 bases to trimming and J lost 5 bases, with 14 bases between them. CDR1 and CDR2 from the germline V gene are SGHRS and YFSETQ. The CDR3 is made up of 14 amino acids. In DNA form, the CDR3 reads TGCGCCAGCAGACCGGGACGGACGAACAATGAGCAGTTCTTC. Residues: CASRPGRTNNEQFF.

This clonotype was found many times. The V call is TRBV20-1, the J call TRBJ2-7; perhaps TRBD1 as D (6 bases). Trimming shortened V by 5 bases and J by 2 bases, and 16 bases separated the two germline ends. The CDR3 is made up of 14 amino acids. Germline CDR1 and CDR2: DFQATT and SNEGSKA (reference sequence). Written as DNA, the CDR3 is TGCAGTGCTTCTAACAGGGCCGGGCCCTACGAGCAGTACTTC. It translates to CSASNRAGPYEQYF.

This clonotype was recorded a few times. The chain employs TRBV28 and TRBJ1-1; D is unclear. CDR3 length: 10 residues. Germline V gene sequence: CDR1 MDHEN, CDR2 SYDVKM. The V and J ends lost 7 bases and 8 bases respectively, with 8 bases between them. In DNA, the CDR3 is TGTGCCAGCAAAGGAGAGGAAGCTTTCTTT. This translates into CASKGEEAFF. Full variable domain (remainder filled in from reference TRBV28 and TRBJ1-1): DVKVTQSSRYLVKRTGEKVFLECVQDMDHENMFWYRQDPGLGLRLIYFSYDVKMKEKGDIPEGYSVSREKKERFSLILESASTNQTSMYLCASKGEEAFFGQGTRLTVV.

This clonotype was picked up a small number of times. The V gene is TRBV3-1, the J gene TRBJ2-7; D might be TRBD1 (6 bases). V lost 1 base, J lost 3 bases, and 10 bases lay in between. Germline V gene sequence: CDR1 LGHDT, CDR2 YNNKEL (reference sequence). CDR3 length equals 14 residues. CDR3 bases: TGTGCCAGCAGCCAAGCACAGGGAAACTACGAGCAGTACTTC. Protein: CASSQAQGNYEQYF.

This clonotype was seen a handful of times. The V and J genes are TRBV5-1 and TRBJ2-1; TRBD1 aligns across 11 bases. This CDR3 has 16 residues. After removal of 3 bases from V and 4 bases from J, the junction contained 6 bases not matched to a gene. Germline-derived CDR1 and CDR2 are SGHRS and YFSETQ. The CDR3 DNA reads TGCGCCAGCAGCTCGACCGGACAGGGGGCTTACAATGAGCAGTTCTTC. The encoded protein is CASSSTGQGAYNEQFF.

The chain joins TRBV6-1 to TRBJ2-3; possibly TRBD1 for D (6 bases). This CDR3 region has 16 residues. Germline V gene lookup returns CDR1 MNHNS and CDR2 SASEGT. V was clipped by 8 bases and J by 4 bases, with 22 bases between them. The DNA of the CDR3 is TGTGCCAGCGGGGGCGTGGGCGGACTGGAGGCAGATACGCAGTATTTT. This translates into CASGGVGGLEADTQYF.

The V call is TRBV29-1, the J call TRBJ2-1, with D uncertain. Germline V lookup: CDR1 SQVTM, CDR2 ANQGSEA. Trimming stripped 6 bases from V and 4 bases from J, with 13 bases between. The CDR3 sequence is 13 residues long. CDR3 sequence: CSVHRRTYNEQFF. The CDR3 coding sequence is TGCAGCGTCCACCGACGCACATACAATGAGCAGTTCTTC.

This chain connects TRBV29-1 to TRBJ2-1; TRBD2 aligns across 7 bases. The CDR3 sequence is 13 residues long. The germline CDR1 and CDR2 sequences are SQVTM and ANQGSEA. CDR3 protein: CGGSGGGYNEQFF. CDR3 coding DNA: TGCGGCGGGTCGGGCGGGGGTTACAATGAGCAGTTCTTC.

This clonotype was seen a few times. The rearrangement joins TRBV6-2 or TRBV6-3 to TRBJ1-1; tentative D call: TRBD1 (6 bases). The V gene lost 2 bases and the J gene lost 0 bases, with 13 bases spanning the gap. The CDR3 sequence is 16 residues long. The germline CDR1 and CDR2 sequences are MNHEY and SVGEGT. CDR3 sequence reads: CASSYRDTYMNTEAFF. Written as DNA, the CDR3 is TGTGCCAGCAGTTACCGGGACACCTACATGAACACTGAAGCTTTCTTT.

In DNA, the CDR3 is TGTGCCAGCAGAACTGGCAGGGGGACCACCGGGGAGCTGTTTTTT. Its translation is CASRTGRGTTGELFF. V and J are TRBV9 and TRBJ2-2; 7 nucleotides line up with TRBD1. The CDR3 is made up of 15 amino acids. J lost 4 bases, V lost 5 bases, and 8 bases had no gene match. Germline CDR1 SGDLS, CDR2 YYNGEE. Drawing the rest from reference TRBV9 and TRBJ2-2, the complete variable domain is DSGVTQTPKHLITATGQRVTLRCSPRSGDLSVYWYQQSLDQGLQFLIQYYNGEERAKGNILERFSAQQFPDLHSELNLSSLELGDSALYFCASRTGRGTTGELFFGEGSRLTVL.

DNA of the CDR3: TGTGCCAGCAGCGTGGGGGGGGTTCGCTCTGGGGCCAACGTCCTGACTTTC. It encodes CASSVGGVRSGANVLTF. The chain employs TRBV9 and TRBJ2-6; 7 bases are a match to TRBD2. V trimming: 2 bases; J trimming: 0 bases; junction bases outside the gene matches: 5. The CDR3 contains 17 residues. Germline CDR1 and CDR2: SGDLS and YYNGEE.

The V and J genes are TRBV9 and TRBJ2-1, with TRBD1 matching 10 bases. Germline V lookup: CDR1 SGDLS, CDR2 YYNGEE. CDR3 length equals 21 residues. Trimming cost V 0 bases and J 0 bases; bases outside gene matches: 15. CDR3 nucleotides: TGTGCCAGCAGCGTAGTACCCTTTCTGACAGGGGGCTCTAGCTCCTACAATGAGCAGTTCTTC. It yields the protein CASSVVPFLTGGSSSYNEQFF. Variable domain in full (rest from reference TRBV9 and TRBJ2-1): DSGVTQTPKHLITATGQRVTLRCSPRSGDLSVYWYQQSLDQGLQFLIQYYNGEERAKGNILERFSAQQFPDLHSELNLSSLELGDSALYFCASSVVPFLTGGSSSYNEQFFGPGTRLTVL.

This chain links TRBV15 with TRBJ2-5; D remains ambiguous. This CDR3 contains 15 residues. From germline, CDR1 is LNHNV and CDR2 YYDKDF (reference sequence). V was cut by 1 base and J by 4 bases, with 13 bases left in between. The CDR3 DNA sequence: TGTGCCACCAGCAGAGGTGGTCCGGATCGAGAGACCCAGTACTTC. Translated: CATSRGGPDRETQYF.

In its sample, this clonotype was seen a few times. V usage is TRBV30 and J usage is TRBJ2-7; 7 nucleotides line up with TRBD1. The CDR3 is made up of 14 amino acids. Germline V lookup: CDR1 GTSNPN, CDR2 SVGIG (reference sequence). With V trimmed by 0 bases and J by 5 bases, 7 bases remained unmatched. This chain's CDR3 is CAWSVSDRAHEQYF. Written as DNA, the CDR3 is TGTGCCTGGAGTGTGTCCGACAGGGCTCACGAGCAGTACTTC.

In its sample, this clonotype was seen a few times. This chain connects TRBV5-1 to TRBJ1-2; no definite D call. CDR1 and CDR2 (germline): SGHRS, YFSETQ. The CDR3 totals 13 residues. V lost 4 bases to trimming and J lost 7 bases, with 14 bases between them. DNA of the CDR3: TGCGCCAGCAGCCGGGGAACTAACCCTGGCTACACCTTC. This gives the protein CASSRGTNPGYTF.

This clonotype was observed at least ten times. The rearrangement links TRBV20-1 to TRBJ2-1, with 7 bases fitting TRBD2. Germline V lookup: CDR1 DFQATT, CDR2 SNEGSKA (reference sequence). This CDR3 has 14 residues. The V segment lost 3 bases and the J segment 7 bases; nucleotides outside the gene matches: 9. The CDR3 DNA sequence: TGCAGTGCTAGCCAGCGGGGACGCACGAATGAGCAGTTCTTC. This gives the protein CSASQRGRTNEQFF.